This TCR beta chain is from a study of shared clonotypes between healthy human individuals. Study observations and caveats: Clonotypes shared by all four donors outscored non-shared clonotypes in generation probability.

Concerning this clone itself: Its antigen is as yet unknown.

It was CD45RO-negative cells, positively selected for CCR7, that made up naive CD8 cells, with terminally differentiated effector memory CD45RA+ cells excluded. The sorted-subset replicate PCRs were given around 0.2 ug DNA, which is tens of thousands of T cell genomes. As originally analysed: Junction-only sequences without quality scores were provided by ImmunoSEQ, so filtering was different. Clones were sequenced by immunoSEQ multiplex PCR, and TCRdb holds only the in-frame ones, with some missing. V, J and clone size reflect that table, while D and trimming were determined from the DNA. Of more than 600,000 clones listed, roughly nine tenths are singletons. The V end was cut by 4 bases, the J end by 2 bases, with 17 bases between. Germline V gives CDR1 MGHRA, CDR2 YSYEKL. CDR3 length: 16 residues.

The chain carries TRBV4-1 and TRBJ2-5, with a tentative D call TRBD2 (6 bases). This TCR derives from a man in his thirties or forties in good health. Sequenced sample: naive CD8+ T cells sorted from blood. CDR3 sequence: CASSRLAYPEQETQYF. The DNA of the CDR3 is TGCGCCAGCAGCCGGCTAGCGTATCCCGAACAAGAGACCCAGTACTTC.